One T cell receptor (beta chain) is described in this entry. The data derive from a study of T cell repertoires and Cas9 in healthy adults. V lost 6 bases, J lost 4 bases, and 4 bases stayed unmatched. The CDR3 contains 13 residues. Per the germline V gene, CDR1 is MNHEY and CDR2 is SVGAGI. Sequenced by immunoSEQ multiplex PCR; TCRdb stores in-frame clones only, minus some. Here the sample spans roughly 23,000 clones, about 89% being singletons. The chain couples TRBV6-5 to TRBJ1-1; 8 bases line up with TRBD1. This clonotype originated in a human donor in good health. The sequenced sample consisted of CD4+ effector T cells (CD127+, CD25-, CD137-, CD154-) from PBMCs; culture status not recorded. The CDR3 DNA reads TGTGCCAGCAGCAAGACAGGGGTCACTGAAGCTTTCTTT. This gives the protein CASSKTGVTEAFF.